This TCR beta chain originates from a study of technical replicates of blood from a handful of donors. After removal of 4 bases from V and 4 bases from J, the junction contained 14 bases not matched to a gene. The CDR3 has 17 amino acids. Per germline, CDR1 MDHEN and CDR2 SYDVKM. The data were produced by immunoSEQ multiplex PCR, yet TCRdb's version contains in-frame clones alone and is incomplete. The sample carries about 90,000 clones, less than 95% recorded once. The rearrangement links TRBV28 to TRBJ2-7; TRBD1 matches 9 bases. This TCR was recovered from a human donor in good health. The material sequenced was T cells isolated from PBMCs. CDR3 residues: CASSSADRGVSLYEQYF. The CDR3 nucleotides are TGTGCCAGCAGTTCCGCCGACAGGGGGGTTTCTCTTTACGAGCAGTACTTC.